The sequence of this TCR beta chain was determined in a study of T cells after yellow fever vaccination. Looking at the study overall: Where fractions had low cell numbers, libraries were prepared from them with the SMART-Seq v4 Ultra Low Input RNA kit. Regarding the study as a whole: After the booster, 95% to 98% of CD4 and more than 75% of CD8 primary-response clones were re-detected. Some clonotypes, a small share, were shared between CD4 and CD8 compartments.

This clonotype is a singleton in its sample. What it recognizes is unknown. V gave up 5 bases and J gave up 7 bases; unmatched junction bases: 7. This CDR3 contains 15 residues. Germline CDR1 reads LGHDT; CDR2 reads YNNKEL (reference sequence). TCRdb reprocessed the 5' RACE reads with MiXCR, giving one entry per CDR3 protein. The sample contains hundreds of thousands of distinct CDR3 sequences, about 12% of which appear only once. The sequence was collected from a man in his thirties or forties who received the YFV17D yellow fever vaccine. Sequences were derived from PBMCs, sampled on the day of the yellow fever booster vaccination. V gene TRBV3-1 combines with J gene TRBJ2-5, with 13 bases matching TRBD2. CDR3 coding DNA: TGTGCCAGCAGCTCTGGACTAGCGGGAGATGTGACCCAGTACTTC. Residues: CASSSGLAGDVTQYF.